Below are 16 T cell receptor beta chains sequenced from a single sample in a study of T cell repertoires in aging, cancer and after chemotherapy. The template was genomic DNA from peripheral blood, not RNA. Rearranged V-D-J TRB sequences were amplified with a mixed TRB-A/B primer pool. TCRdb reanalysed the multiplex PCR reads using MiXCR and keeps one entry per CDR3 protein. The top ten clones hold 9% to 10% of a sample with about 10,000 distinct CDR3 sequences, around 38% of them seen once. Sequences were obtained from blood. These TCRs come from a human donor in good health.

This clonotype is termed medium-sized. The V call is TRBV5-5, the J call TRBJ1-1; 8 positions match TRBD1. The J segment lost 5 bases and the V segment lost 4 bases, leaving 10 bases of the junction unmatched. This CDR3 contains 15 residues. CDR1 is SGHKS, CDR2 YYEKEE, per germline (reference sequence). CDR3 amino acids: CASSPETGVRTEAFF. CDR3 nucleotides: TGTGCCAGCAGCCCGGAGACAGGGGTCAGGACTGAAGCTTTCTTT. Full variable domain (missing parts from reference TRBV5-5 and TRBJ1-1): DAGVTQSPTHLIKTRGQQVTLRCSPISGHKSVSWYQQVLGQGPQFIFQYYEKEERGRGNFPDRFSARQFPNYSSELNVNALLLGDSALYLCASSPETGVRTEAFFGQGTRLTVV.

V is TRBV18 and J is TRBJ1-6, with TRBD1 matching over 7 bases. The length of the CDR3 is 16 residues. CDR1 is KGHSH and CDR2 is LQKENI in the germline V gene. V shed 5 bases and J 4 bases; nucleotides not matched to a gene: 8. CDR3 DNA: TGTGCCAGCTCAGCTAGACAGGGATCGTATAATTCACCCCTCCACTTT. Its protein product is CASSARQGSYNSPLHF.

By share of the sample, this clonotype is medium-sized. The V and J genes are TRBV19 and TRBJ2-5; unclear D gene. CDR1 LNHDA and CDR2 SQIVND come from the germline V gene (reference sequence). The CDR3 sequence is 11 residues long. V was pared by 6 bases and J by 5 bases, with 7 bases between. For the CDR3, the DNA is TGTGCCAGTAGGGAGCATGAGACCCAGTACTTC. Translated, it gives CASREHETQYF.

This clonotype came up a few times. This rearrangement joins TRBV12-3 or TRBV12-4 to TRBJ2-6; D might be TRBD1 or TRBD2, each matching 5 bases. The germline V and J ends were trimmed by 3 bases and 0 bases, with 12 bases remaining between them. CDR3 size: 17 residues. The CDR3 here is CASSLRGRASGANVLTF. CDR3 coding DNA: TGTGCCAGCAGTTTGAGGGGAAGGGCCTCTGGGGCCAACGTCCTGACTTTC.

This clonotype turned up a few times. The V and J genes are TRBV19 and TRBJ2-1, with 9 positions matching TRBD2. V lost 7 bases and J lost 3; bases outside the gene matches: 4. The CDR3 has 14 amino acids. Germline V gives CDR1 LNHDA, CDR2 SQIVND (reference sequence). CDR3 sequence: CASNAGGLYNEQFF. The DNA for the CDR3 is TGTGCCAGTAACGCGGGAGGGCTCTACAATGAGCAGTTCTTC.

Relative to its sample, this clonotype is medium-sized. This chain uses TRBV6-5 with TRBJ2-1; D is unresolved. Germline loops: CDR1 MNHEY, CDR2 SVGAGI. Between the trimmed V and J ends, which lost 8 bases and 7 bases, there was a span of 12 bases. CDR3 length equals 12 residues. As DNA, the CDR3 is TGTGCCAGCGGATCAGCGAGGAATGAGCAGTTCTTC. Residues: CASGSARNEQFF.

This chain connects TRBV11-2 to TRBJ2-5; no reliable D call. This CDR3 spans 13 amino acids. CDR1 is SGHAT, CDR2 FQNNGV, per germline. V lost 1 base and J lost 2, with 5 bases in between. CDR3 coding DNA: TGTGCCAGCAGCTTAGGCAGGCAAGAGACCCAGTACTTC. Its protein is CASSLGRQETQYF.

This chain joins TRBV12-3 or TRBV12-4 and TRBJ2-3; D is uncertain. V was pared by 0 bases and J by 0 bases, with 7 bases between. The CDR3 covers 15 residues. CDR3 in DNA: TGTGCCAGCAGTTTAGCCGTATACAGCACAGATACGCAGTATTTT. This translates into CASSLAVYSTDTQYF.

This rearrangement joins TRBV12-3 or TRBV12-4 to TRBJ1-3; D is unclear. Trimming removed 6 bases from V and 4 bases from J, with 22 bases in between. This CDR3 has 17 residues. The CDR3 nucleotides read TGTGCCAGCAGCCAACCCACAGAACCTCTCTGGGGAAACACCATATATTTT. Its translation: CASSQPTEPLWGNTIYF.

This clonotype showed up just once. V and J are TRBV30 and TRBJ1-1; D gene ambiguous. The CDR3 covers 13 residues. The V end lost 4 bases, the J end lost 3 bases, and 12 bases lay between the germline ends. Germline-derived CDR1 and CDR2 are GTSNPN and SVGIG (reference sequence). CDR3 amino acids: CAWKRVHDTEAFF. CDR3 nucleotide sequence: TGTGCCTGGAAAAGGGTTCACGACACTGAAGCTTTCTTT.

By sample fraction, this clonotype is medium-sized. The chain links TRBV29-1 to TRBJ2-7; D unresolved. Trimming stripped 6 bases from V and 2 bases from J, with 11 bases between. Germline assignment: CDR1 SQVTM and CDR2 ANQGSEA. CDR3 length equals 12 residues. CDR3 nucleotide sequence: TGCAGCGTCCTCCTTGGGACCTACGAGCAGTACTTC. Translated, it gives CSVLLGTYEQYF.

This clonotype was seen a handful of times. The chain has TRBV6-5 and TRBJ2-2; D is perhaps TRBD2 (5 bases). CDR1 is MNHEY, CDR2 SVGAGI, per germline. The CDR3 loop spans 16 amino acids. Trimming shortened V by 0 bases and J by 4 bases, and 12 bases separated the two germline ends. The CDR3 is CASSYSPGLFTGELFF. The DNA of the CDR3 is TGTGCCAGCAGTTACTCCCCTGGACTTTTCACCGGGGAGCTGTTTTTT.

The chain employs TRBV18 and TRBJ1-6; D is possibly TRBD1 (5 bases). Germline CDR1 is KGHSH and CDR2 is LQKENI. The CDR3 has 16 residues. V shed 3 bases and J shed 7 bases, with 16 bases lying between them. This chain's CDR3 is CASSPSVTGGNSPLHF. DNA for the CDR3: TGTGCCAGCTCACCCTCGGTCACCGGGGGAAATTCACCCCTCCACTTT.

J is TRBJ1-1 and V is TRBV5-6; a weak D match, TRBD1 (6 bases). Germline V gives CDR1 SGHDT, CDR2 YYEEEE. V lost 4 bases and J 4 bases, leaving 14 bases between the germline ends. The CDR3 length is 14 residues. The CDR3 DNA sequence: TGTGCCAGCAGCCTGGGGGGGCCGGCCACTGAAGCTTTCTTT. It yields the protein CASSLGGPATEAFF. The whole variable domain, filled in from reference TRBV5-6 and TRBJ1-1, reads DAGVTQSPTHLIKTRGQQVTLRCSPKSGHDTVSWYQQALGQGPQFIFQYYEEEERQRGNFPDRFSGHQFPNYSSELNVNALLLGDSALYLCASSLGGPATEAFFGQGTRLTVV.

This clonotype is medium-sized. The chain couples TRBV12-3 or TRBV12-4 to TRBJ1-4; D call uncertain. V was trimmed by 6 bases and J by 1 base, leaving 12 bases between them. The CDR3 contains 15 residues. CDR3 protein: CASRFRTRTNEKLFF. The CDR3 bases are TGTGCCAGCAGGTTCCGGACTCGAACTAATGAAAAACTGTTTTTT.

This clonotype is deemed medium-sized. This chain connects TRBV6-6 to TRBJ2-2, with D possibly matching TRBD2 (5 bases). The V gene lost 4 bases and the J gene lost 5 bases, with 11 bases spanning the gap. Germline V gene lookup returns CDR1 MNHNY and CDR2 SVGAGI (reference sequence). This CDR3 contains 14 residues. The CDR3 region is CASSLAGGTGELFF. Written as DNA, the CDR3 is TGTGCCAGCAGTTTGGCAGGCGGGACCGGGGAGCTGTTTTTT.